This entry describes one TCR beta chain. As yet, its antigen is unknown. This record comes from a study of cytomegalovirus exposure and HLA in healthy donors. Healthy bone marrow donors formed the donor group. The study's findings and limits: Analysis performed later found over 15,000 TCR beta sequences associated with HLA alleles at 0.05 false discovery rate. Clonal expansion, a later analysis showed, was greater in HLA-associated TCR beta chains than in equally common others. In a later analysis, a missense DCLRE1C variant was linked to TCR beta V- and J-gene trimming.

Germline V lookup: CDR1 SGHTA, CDR2 FQGNSA. This CDR3 contains 14 residues. V was pared by 2 bases and J by 4 bases, with 11 bases between. The study ran its PCR with 60 Vbeta and 13 Jbeta primers. Assay used: immunoSEQ multiplex PCR; TCRdb lists only in-frame clones, some missing. The sample has about 140,000 clones; around 65% are singletons. This TCR came from a woman in her sixties or seventies in good health and CMV-seronegative. The V call is TRBV7-2, the J call TRBJ2-5; D possibly corresponds to TRBD2 (5 bases). Specimen: PBMCs. CDR3 nucleotide sequence: TGTGCCAGCAGCTTAAGGGTGGCGGGAGAGACCCAGTACTTC. Translated, it gives CASSLRVAGETQYF.